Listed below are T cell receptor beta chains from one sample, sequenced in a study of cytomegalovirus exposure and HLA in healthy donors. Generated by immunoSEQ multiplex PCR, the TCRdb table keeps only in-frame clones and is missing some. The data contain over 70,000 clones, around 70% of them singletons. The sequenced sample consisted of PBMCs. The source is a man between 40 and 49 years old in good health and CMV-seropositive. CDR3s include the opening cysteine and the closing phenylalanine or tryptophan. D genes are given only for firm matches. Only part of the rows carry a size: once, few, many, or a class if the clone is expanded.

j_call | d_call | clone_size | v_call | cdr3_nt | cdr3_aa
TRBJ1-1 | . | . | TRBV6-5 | TGTGCCAGCAGCCCCCAGGTTGATGGGAACACTGAAGCTTTCTTT | CASSPQVDGNTEAFF
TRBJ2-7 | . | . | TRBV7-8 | TGTGCCAGCAGCCCTTGGGTAGGGGGGGTCGAGCAGTACTTC | CASSPWVGGVEQYF
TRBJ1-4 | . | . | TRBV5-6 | TGTGCCAGCAGCTTGTTATCGAGGGAACTTGGAGCAACTAATGAAAAACTGTTTTTT | CASSLLSRELGATNEKLFF
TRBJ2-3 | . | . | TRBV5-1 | TGCGCCAGCAGCCCCAGAGGCCGAGATACGCAGTATTTT | CASSPRGRDTQYF
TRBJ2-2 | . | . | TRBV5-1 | TGCGCCAGCCACGTCACGAACTCGAACACCGGGGAGCTGTTTTTT | CASHVTNSNTGELFF
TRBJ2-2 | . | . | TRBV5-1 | TGCGCCAGCAGCGTCCTCCAGGGAACCGGGGAGCTGTTTTTT | CASSVLQGTGELFF
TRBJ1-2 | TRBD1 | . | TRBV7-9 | TGTGCCAGCAGCGGGACAGGGGGATATGGCTACACCTTC | CASSGTGGYGYTF
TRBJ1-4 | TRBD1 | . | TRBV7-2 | TGTGCCAGCAGCCCCAAGGGGGCCCCTCGGGAAAAACTGTTTTTT | CASSPKGAPREKLFF
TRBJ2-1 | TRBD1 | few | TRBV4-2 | TGTGCCAGCAGCCAAGATCTGGCAGGGGGCAATGAGCAGTTCTTC | CASSQDLAGGNEQFF
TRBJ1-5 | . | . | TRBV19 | TGTGCCAGCGAAACAAAAACGGGGCCCCAGCATTTT | CASETKTGPQHF
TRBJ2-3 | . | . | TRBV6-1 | TGTGCCAGCAGCGAACAGGGCACAGATACGCAGTATTTT | CASSEQGTDTQYF
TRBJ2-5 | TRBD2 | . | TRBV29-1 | TGCAGCGTCACCCAGGGACTAGCGGGAGGAAAAGGGGAGACCCAGTACTTC | CSVTQGLAGGKGETQYF
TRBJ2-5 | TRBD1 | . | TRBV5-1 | TGCGCCAGCAGCCGGGTGGGCAGGGGGGAGACCCAGTACTTC | CASSRVGRGETQYF
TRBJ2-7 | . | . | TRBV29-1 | TGCAGCGTCTATCTTCCCCCGGACAGCCACGAGCAGTACTTC | CSVYLPPDSHEQYF
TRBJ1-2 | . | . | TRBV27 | TGTGCCAGCAACGCGGCAGGGGCCGTTGACTACACCTTC | CASNAAGAVDYTF
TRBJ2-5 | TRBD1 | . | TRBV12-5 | TGTGCTAGTGGTTCCCGGGACAGTACCTGGGAGACCCAGTACTTC | CASGSRDSTWETQYF
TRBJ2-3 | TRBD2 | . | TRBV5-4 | TGTGCCAGCAGCCTTAGCGGGGGGGCCCCAGATACGCAGTATTTT | CASSLSGGAPDTQYF
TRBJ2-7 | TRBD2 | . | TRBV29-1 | TGCAGCGTTGTAGGAGGTCTAGCGGGAGTCAACACCTACGAGCAGTACTTC | CSVVGGLAGVNTYEQYF